This T cell receptor beta chain was profiled in a study of cytomegalovirus exposure and HLA in healthy donors. General study points: Cytomegalovirus association was listed for around 180 TCR beta chains.

Comment on this clone: Its specificity is not known.

The CDR3 has 19 residues. In germline, CDR1 is PRHDT, CDR2 FYEKMQ (reference sequence). V was clipped by 2 bases and J by 0 bases; unmatched bases: 8. The study ran its PCR with 60 Vbeta and 13 Jbeta primers. Some clones are missing from TCRdb's copy, which holds only in-frame ones; the method was immunoSEQ multiplex PCR. The table lists over 200,000 clones, roughly 68% of them singletons. The chain couples TRBV13 to TRBJ2-3, with 13 bases identical to TRBD2. This clonotype was sampled from a man in his forties in good health and CMV-seropositive. Sequenced: PBMCs. The CDR3: CASSLRTSGGPTSTDTQYF. The DNA of the CDR3 is TGTGCCAGCAGCTTACGGACTAGCGGGGGCCCGACCAGCACAGATACGCAGTATTTT.